The present TCR beta chain was sequenced within a study of Ad26.COV2.S vaccination and SARS-CoV-2 variants. Generated by immunoSEQ multiplex PCR, the TCRdb table keeps only in-frame clones and is missing some. Of hundreds of thousands of clones in the sample, roughly 89% are singletons; the top ten hold around 2.6%. V lost 3 bases, J lost 2 bases, and 14 bases lay in between. CDR3 length: 16 residues. Sample treatment: roughly 20 received Ad26.COV2.S at low or high dose, single or two shots; 5 received placebo; per-sample allocation not given. Samples analyzed were those drawn on day 63 after the first vaccine or placebo injection.

The starting material was peripheral blood, obtained in a trial of Ad26.COV2.S vaccine versus placebo. The receptor was isolated from a person between 18 and 65 years old who received the Ad26.COV2.S COVID-19 vaccine or a placebo. The chain has TRBV5-3 and TRBJ2-2; D unclear. TRBV5-3 is labeled an ORF, and its function is uncertain. CDR3 sequence (DNA): TGTGCCAGAAGCTCTTGCTGTCCGATAAACACCGGGGAGCTGTTTTTT. Amino acids: CARSSCCPINTGELFF.